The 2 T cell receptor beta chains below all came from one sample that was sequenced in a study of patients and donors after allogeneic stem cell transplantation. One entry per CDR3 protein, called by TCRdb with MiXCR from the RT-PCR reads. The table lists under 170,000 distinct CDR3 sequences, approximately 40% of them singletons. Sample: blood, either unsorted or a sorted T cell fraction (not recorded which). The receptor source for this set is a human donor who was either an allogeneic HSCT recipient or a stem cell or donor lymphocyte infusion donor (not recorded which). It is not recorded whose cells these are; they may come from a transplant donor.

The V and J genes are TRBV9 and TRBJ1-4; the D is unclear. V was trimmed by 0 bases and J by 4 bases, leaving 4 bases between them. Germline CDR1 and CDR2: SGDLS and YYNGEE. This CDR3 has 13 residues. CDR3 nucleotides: TGTGCCAGCAGCGTAGGGGGTAATGAAAAACTGTTTTTT. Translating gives CASSVGGNEKLFF.

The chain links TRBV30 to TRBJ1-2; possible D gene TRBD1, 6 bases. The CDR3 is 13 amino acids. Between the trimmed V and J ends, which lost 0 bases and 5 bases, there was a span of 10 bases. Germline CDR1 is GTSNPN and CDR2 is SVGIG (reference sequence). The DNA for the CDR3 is TGTGCCTGGAGTGTACGGCAGGGGTATGGCTACACCTTC. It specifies CAWSVRQGYGYTF.